This T cell receptor beta chain was profiled in a study of T cells in Graves' hyperthyroidism and ophthalmopathy. Study observations and caveats: The authors' 13 V-J model separated ophthalmopathy from stable hyperthyroidism. In the blood, most expanded thyroid clonotypes above 0.001 appeared as well.

This clonotype was seen more than once but under ten times. What it recognizes is unknown. This CDR3 spans 13 amino acids. The V end was cut by 5 bases, the J end by 0 bases, with 8 bases between. CDR1 is KGHSH and CDR2 is LQKENI in the germline V gene. Amplification yielded TCR beta CDR3 regions, with RNA transcripts as the source. The HTBI set primed first-round TCR CDR3 RT-PCR. MiXCR was run by TCRdb on the multiplex PCR reads, yielding one entry per CDR3 protein. The sample lists 600,000 to 750,000 distinct CDR3 sequences; roughly 17% were seen once. Sample: blood. The genes are TRBV18 and TRBJ2-7; no reliable D call. This receptor was identified in a man aged 45-65 years with Graves' hyperthyroidism. The CDR3 DNA reads TGTGCCAGCTCAGGAGAGGACTCCTACGAGCAGTACTTC. It translates to CASSGEDSYEQYF.